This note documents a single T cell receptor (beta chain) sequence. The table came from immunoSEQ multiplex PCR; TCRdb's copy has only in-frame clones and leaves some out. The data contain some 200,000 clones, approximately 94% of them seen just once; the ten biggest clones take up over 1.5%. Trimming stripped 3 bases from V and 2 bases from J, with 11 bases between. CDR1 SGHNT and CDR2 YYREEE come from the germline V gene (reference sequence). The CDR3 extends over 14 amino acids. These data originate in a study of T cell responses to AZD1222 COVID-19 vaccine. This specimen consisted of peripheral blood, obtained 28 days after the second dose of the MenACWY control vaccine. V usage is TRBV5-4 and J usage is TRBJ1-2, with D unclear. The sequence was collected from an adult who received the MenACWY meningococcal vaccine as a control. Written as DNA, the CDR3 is TGTGCCAGCAGCTCCGTCTCGGAAAACTATGGCTACACCTTC. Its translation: CASSSVSENYGYTF.